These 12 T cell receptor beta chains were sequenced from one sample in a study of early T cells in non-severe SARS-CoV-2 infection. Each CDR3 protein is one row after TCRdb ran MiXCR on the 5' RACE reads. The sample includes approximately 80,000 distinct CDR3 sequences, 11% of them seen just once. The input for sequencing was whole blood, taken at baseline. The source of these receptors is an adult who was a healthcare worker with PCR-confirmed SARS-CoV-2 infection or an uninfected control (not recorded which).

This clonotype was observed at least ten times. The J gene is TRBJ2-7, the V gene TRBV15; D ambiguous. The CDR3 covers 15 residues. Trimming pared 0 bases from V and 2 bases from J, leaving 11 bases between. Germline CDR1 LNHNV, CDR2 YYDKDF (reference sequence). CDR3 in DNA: TGTGCCACCAGCAGAGAGCCAGGTTCTCCCTACGAGCAGTACTTC. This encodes CATSREPGSPYEQYF.

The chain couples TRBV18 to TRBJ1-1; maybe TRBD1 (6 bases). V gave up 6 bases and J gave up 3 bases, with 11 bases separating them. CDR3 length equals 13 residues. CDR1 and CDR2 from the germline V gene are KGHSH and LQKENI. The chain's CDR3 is CASSPDRYTEAFF. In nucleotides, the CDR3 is TGTGCCAGCTCCCCGGACAGATACACTGAAGCTTTCTTT.

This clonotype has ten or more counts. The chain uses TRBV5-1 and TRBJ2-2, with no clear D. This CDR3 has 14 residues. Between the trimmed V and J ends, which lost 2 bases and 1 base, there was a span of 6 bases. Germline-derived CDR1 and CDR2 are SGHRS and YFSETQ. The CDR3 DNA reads TGCGCCAGCAGCTTACTCAAGAACACCGGGGAGCTGTTTTTT. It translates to CASSLLKNTGELFF.

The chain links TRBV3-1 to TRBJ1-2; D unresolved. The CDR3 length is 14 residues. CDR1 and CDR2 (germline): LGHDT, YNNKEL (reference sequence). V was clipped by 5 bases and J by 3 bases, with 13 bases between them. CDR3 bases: TGTGCCAGCAGCTCACATAAGAGTGACTATGGCTACACCTTC. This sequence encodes CASSSHKSDYGYTF.

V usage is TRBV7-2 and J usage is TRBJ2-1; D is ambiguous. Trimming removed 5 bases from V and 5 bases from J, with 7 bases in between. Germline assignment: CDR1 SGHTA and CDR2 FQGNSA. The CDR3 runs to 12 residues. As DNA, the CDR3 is TGTGCCAGCAGCCTAATCAACAATGAGCAGTTCTTC. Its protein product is CASSLINNEQFF. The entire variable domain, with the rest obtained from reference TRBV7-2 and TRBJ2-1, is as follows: GAGVSQSPSNKVTEKGKDVELRCDPISGHTALYWYRQSLGQGLEFLIYFQGNSAPDKSGLPSDRFSAERTGGSVSTLTIQRTQQEDSAVYLCASSLINNEQFFGPGTRLTVL.

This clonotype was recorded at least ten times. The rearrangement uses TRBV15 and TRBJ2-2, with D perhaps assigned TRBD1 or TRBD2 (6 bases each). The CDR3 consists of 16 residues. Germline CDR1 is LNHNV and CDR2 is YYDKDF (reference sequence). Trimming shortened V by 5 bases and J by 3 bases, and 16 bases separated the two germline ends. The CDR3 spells CATSVMGGRDTGELFF. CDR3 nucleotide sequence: TGTGCCACCAGCGTTATGGGGGGCCGAGACACCGGGGAGCTGTTTTTT.

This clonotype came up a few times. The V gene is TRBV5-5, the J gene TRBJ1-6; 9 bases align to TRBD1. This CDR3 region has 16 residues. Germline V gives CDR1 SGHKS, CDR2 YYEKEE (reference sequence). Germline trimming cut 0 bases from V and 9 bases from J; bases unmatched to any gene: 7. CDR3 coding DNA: TGTGCCAGCAGCTTGGTACTGGGACAGGGTGGTTCACCCCTCCACTTT. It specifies CASSLVLGQGGSPLHF.

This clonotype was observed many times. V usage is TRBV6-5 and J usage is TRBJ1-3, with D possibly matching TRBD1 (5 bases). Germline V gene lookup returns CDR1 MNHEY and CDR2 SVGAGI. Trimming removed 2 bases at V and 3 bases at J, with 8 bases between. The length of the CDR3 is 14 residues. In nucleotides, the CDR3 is TGTGCCAGCAGTTACCGGGGGAATGGAAACACCATATATTTT. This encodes CASSYRGNGNTIYF.

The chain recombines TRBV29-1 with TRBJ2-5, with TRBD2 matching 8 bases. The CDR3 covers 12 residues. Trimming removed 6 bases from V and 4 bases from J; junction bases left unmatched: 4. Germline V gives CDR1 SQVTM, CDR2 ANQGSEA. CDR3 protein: CSVAGTRETQYF. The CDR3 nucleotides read TGCAGCGTCGCCGGGACTAGAGAGACCCAGTACTTC. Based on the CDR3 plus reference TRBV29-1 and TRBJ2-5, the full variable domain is SAVISQKPSRDICQRGTSLTIQCQVDSQVTMMFWYRQQPGQSLTLIATANQGSEATYESGFVIDKFPISRPNLTFSTLTVSNMSPEDSSIYLCSVAGTRETQYFGPGTRLLVL.

In DNA, the CDR3 is TGCAGCGAGCAGGGGTCCTACAATGAGCAGTTCTTC. This encodes CSEQGSYNEQFF. This rearrangement joins TRBV29-1 to TRBJ2-1; possibly TRBD1 for D (6 bases). The CDR3 is 12 amino acids. CDR1 is SQVTM, CDR2 ANQGSEA, per germline. Trimming took 7 bases from V and 1 from J, leaving 8 bases between them.

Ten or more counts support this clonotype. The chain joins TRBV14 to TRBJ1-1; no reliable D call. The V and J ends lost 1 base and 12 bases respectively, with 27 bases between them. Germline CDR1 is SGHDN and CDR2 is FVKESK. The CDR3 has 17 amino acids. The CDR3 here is CASSQVPRERLGILPFF. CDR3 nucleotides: TGTGCCAGCAGCCAAGTCCCAAGGGAGAGACTCGGGATCCTGCCTTTCTTT.

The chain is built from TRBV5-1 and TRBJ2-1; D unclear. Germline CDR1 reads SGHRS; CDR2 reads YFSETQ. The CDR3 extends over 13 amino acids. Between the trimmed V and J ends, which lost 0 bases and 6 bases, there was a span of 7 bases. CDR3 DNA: TGCGCCAGCAGCTTGGGGCTTACCAATGAGCAGTTCTTC. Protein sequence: CASSLGLTNEQFF.